Listed below are T cell receptor beta chains from one sample, sequenced in a study of CD8+CD57+ T cells in acquired aplastic anemia. TCRdb re-called the reads through MiXCR, storing one row per CDR3 protein. The table lists around 200,000 distinct CDR3 sequences, approximately 57% of them singletons, with less than 30% in the top ten. The sequenced sample consisted of sorted CD4+, CD8+, or CD8+CD57+ T cells (not recorded which) from PBMCs. The receptors originated from a human donor in good health. CDR3s include the opening cysteine and the closing phenylalanine or tryptophan. Each record gives: D gene, V gene, J gene, clone size, CDR3 length, CDR3 protein, CDR3 DNA. D genes are given only for firm matches. The size entry is marked missing in some rows and otherwise reads once, few, many or a size class.

TRBD2	TRBV20-1	TRBJ2-7	NA	15	CSATGTSGVPYEQYF	TGCAGTGCTACGGGGACTAGCGGGGTCCCGTACGAGCAGTACTTC
TRBD1	TRBV29-1	TRBJ1-1	NA	12	CSVQDRVTEAFF	TGCAGCGTTCAGGACAGGGTCACTGAAGCTTTCTTT
TRBD2	TRBV11-2	TRBJ2-7	many	17	CASSLSASSGSSYEQYF	TGTGCCAGCAGCTTATCTGCCTCTAGCGGGAGTAGTTACGAGCAGTACTTC
TRBD1	TRBV5-1	TRBJ2-3	NA	13	CATRQGTTDTQYF	TGCGCCACTAGACAGGGAACCACAGATACGCAGTATTTT
NA	TRBV19	TRBJ2-7	NA	14	CASRSGTATYEQYF	TGTGCCAGTAGATCCGGGACGGCGACCTACGAGCAGTACTTC
TRBD1	TRBV7-9	TRBJ1-2	NA	13	CASSWDRGDGYTF	TGTGCCAGCAGCTGGGACAGGGGCGATGGCTACACCTTC
TRBD1	TRBV4-1	TRBJ1-1	many	16	CASSQRGTDANTEAFF	TGCGCCAGCAGCCAAAGGGGGACAGATGCGAACACTGAAGCTTTCTTT
NA	TRBV2	TRBJ1-1	NA	13	CASSNNRETEAFF	TGTGCCAGCAGTAATAACAGGGAGACTGAAGCTTTCTTT
TRBD2	TRBV7-9	TRBJ2-1	NA	16	CASSPREGPRVNEQFF	TGTGCCAGCAGCCCCAGGGAGGGCCCCCGGGTCAATGAGCAGTTCTTC
TRBD1	TRBV7-9	TRBJ1-1	NA	15	CASSSKQGVITEAFF	TGTGCCAGCAGCTCCAAACAGGGGGTTATCACTGAAGCTTTCTTT
NA	TRBV24-1	TRBJ2-1	NA	15	CATSPASGNYNEQFF	TGTGCCACGTCTCCGGCGTCAGGTAACTACAATGAGCAGTTCTTC
NA	TRBV2	TRBJ1-2	once	13	CATGLTDNYGYTF	TGTGCCACAGGCCTGACAGACAACTATGGCTACACCTTC
NA	TRBV10-3	TRBJ1-2	NA	14	CAISVSTGNYGYTF	TGTGCCATCAGTGTATCTACGGGGAACTATGGCTACACCTTC
TRBD1	TRBV24-1	TRBJ2-2	NA	17	CATSDRDRGVRTGELFF	TGTGCCACCAGTGATCGAGACAGGGGAGTAAGGACCGGGGAGCTGTTTTTT
TRBD1	TRBV9	TRBJ2-7	NA	14	CASSLRTGYYEQYF	TGTGCCAGCAGCTTAAGGACAGGATACTACGAGCAGTACTTC
NA	TRBV24-1	TRBJ2-3	few	12	CATSVSTDTQYF	TGTGCCACCAGTGTCTCCACAGATACGCAGTATTTT
NA	TRBV11-3	TRBJ1-1	NA	12	CASSLGSTEASF	TGTGCCAGCAGCTTAGGGTCCACTGAAGCTTCCTTT
TRBD1	TRBV7-3	TRBJ1-2	NA	12	CAISESDRGYTF	TGTGCCATCAGTGAGTCGGACAGGGGCTACACCTTC
NA	TRBV20-1	TRBJ2-7	NA	12	CSARGGIYEQYF	TGCAGTGCTAGGGGCGGGATCTACGAGCAGTATTTC
TRBD2	TRBV9	TRBJ2-5	NA	16	CASSVDSGRQKETQYF	TGTGCCAGCAGCGTAGATAGCGGGAGGCAAAAAGAGACCCAGTACTTC
NA	TRBV2	TRBJ1-3	NA	13	CASASFSGNTIYF	TGTGCCAGCGCGTCCTTCTCTGGAAACACCATATATTTT
NA	TRBV2	TRBJ1-5	NA	11	CASKEGIRQHF	TGTGCCAGCAAGGAAGGGATACGCCAGCATTTT
TRBD1	TRBV29-1	TRBJ2-7	NA	14	CSVGFGQGADEQYF	TGCAGCGTTGGATTCGGACAGGGGGCTGACGAGCAGTACTTC
NA	TRBV19	TRBJ2-7	once	13	CASSIVAYYEQYF	TGTGCCAGTAGTATTGTAGCCTACTACGAGCAGTACTTC
NA	TRBV11-1	TRBJ1-1	many	15	CASSLEGLLSAEAFF	TGTGCCAGCAGCTTAGAGGGCCTACTTAGCGCTGAAGCTTTCTTT
TRBD2	TRBV20-1	TRBJ2-2	many	18	CSARDPTSGRTDTGELFF	TGCAGTGCTAGAGACCCGACTAGCGGGAGGACAGACACCGGGGAGCTGTTTTTT
TRBD1	TRBV25-1	TRBJ2-1	many	15	CASSGRGTGYNEQFF	TGTGCCAGCAGTGGCCGGGGGACAGGGTACAATGAGCAGTTCTTC
NA	TRBV25-1	TRBJ1-5	once	14	CASSEYRSNQPQHF	TGTGCCAGCAGTGAATACAGGAGCAATCAGCCCCAGCATTTT
NA	TRBV7-8	TRBJ1-2	NA	14	CASSYQGGGYGYTF	TGTGCCAGCAGCTACCAAGGGGGGGGCTATGGCTACACCTTC